This T cell receptor (beta chain) stems from a study of cytomegalovirus exposure and HLA in healthy donors. Repertoires were generated with immunoSEQ multiplex PCR, while TCRdb's copy carries only in-frame clones and drops some. The sample carries about 150,000 clones, 80% to 90% recorded once. The donors belonged to the roughly 120-subject validation cohort, separate from the roughly 710-subject first cohort. This clone has only one observation. The V segment lost 6 bases and the J segment 8 bases; nucleotides outside the gene matches: 11. This CDR3 region has 15 residues. Germline V gene lookup returns CDR1 MNHEY and CDR2 SVGAGI.

The chain is built from TRBV6-5 and TRBJ2-3; 10 bases are a match to TRBD2. Sequenced: PBMCs. The sequence was collected from a man between 18 and 35 years old in good health and CMV-seropositive. CDR3 nucleotide sequence: TGTGCCAGCAGGAGGACTAGCGGAGGGATTGGTACGCAGTATTTT. Translated, it gives CASRRTSGGIGTQYF.